What follows are 6 T cell receptor beta chains derived from one specimen sequenced in a study of OX40 agonist ivuxolimab in advanced cancers. Assay used: immunoSEQ multiplex PCR; TCRdb lists only in-frame clones, some missing. The repertoire consists of over 40,000 clones, with approximately 83% occurring once and the leading ten covering 0.38%. Here the sequenced sample was CD4+ or CD8+ T cells sorted from blood, taken in a trial of the OX40 agonist ivuxolimab. The origin of the receptors is an adult with an advanced solid tumor such as melanoma, head and neck, liver or kidney cancer.

The chain employs TRBV7-2 and TRBJ1-6, with TRBD1 identical over 10 bases. Germline lookup yields CDR1 SGHTA and CDR2 FQGNSA. V dropped 6 bases and J dropped 0; count of bases not matched to a gene: 8. CDR3 length: 18 amino acids. The CDR3 loop is CASRGDRGHDSYNSPLHF. The CDR3 DNA is TGTGCCAGCAGGGGGGACAGGGGACACGACTCCTATAATTCACCCCTCCACTTT.

The gene calls are TRBV18 and TRBJ1-5; D is possibly TRBD1 (6 bases). CDR1 is KGHSH and CDR2 is LQKENI in the germline V gene. CDR3 length: 15 amino acids. V was clipped by 5 bases and J by 0 bases, with 11 bases between them. The CDR3 DNA follows: TGTGCCAGCTCAGGAGGGGGGAATAGCAATCAGCCCCAGCATTTT. Translation: CASSGGGNSNQPQHF.

The rearrangement links TRBV7-6 to TRBJ1-5; D is uncertain. Per the germline V gene, CDR1 is SGHVS and CDR2 is FNYEAQ. V dropped 1 base and J dropped 5 bases, with 12 bases sitting between them. The length of the CDR3 is 15 residues. The CDR3: CASSLVSIGDQPQHF. The CDR3 coding sequence is TGTGCCAGCAGCTTAGTCTCGATCGGGGATCAGCCCCAGCATTTT.

This clone was detected once. The genes are TRBV10-3 and TRBJ2-3, with no clear D. The germline V gene encodes CDR1 ENHRY and CDR2 SYGVKD. The CDR3 sequence is 13 residues long. The V end lost 6 bases, the J end lost 6 bases, and 13 bases lay between the germline ends. As DNA, the CDR3 is TGTGCCATCAGCCCGAGTGTGGGCGATACGCAGTATTTT. Translating it yields CAISPSVGDTQYF.

The chain recombines TRBV5-6 with TRBJ1-2; TRBD1 is a possible D gene (6 bases). CDR1 and CDR2 (germline): SGHDT, YYEEEE. Deletions cut 2 bases from V and 4 bases from J, with 15 bases between. The CDR3 extends over 15 amino acids. In nucleotides, the CDR3 is TGTGCCAGCAGCTTCGGCGGGGGCGCTCCCTATGGCTACACCTTC. It is translated as CASSFGGGAPYGYTF.

CDR3 sequence (DNA): TGTGCCAGCACTCAGCTCAGAGGGCTAGCGGGAGGGGGGGGAGAGACCCAGTACTTC. Its protein product is CASTQLRGLAGGGGETQYF. This sequence joins TRBV6-4 and TRBJ2-5; TRBD2 aligns across 12 bases. Germline loops: CDR1 MRHNA, CDR2 SNTAGT. The CDR3 is 19 residues long. J was trimmed by 4 bases and V by 7 bases; bases with no gene match: 19.